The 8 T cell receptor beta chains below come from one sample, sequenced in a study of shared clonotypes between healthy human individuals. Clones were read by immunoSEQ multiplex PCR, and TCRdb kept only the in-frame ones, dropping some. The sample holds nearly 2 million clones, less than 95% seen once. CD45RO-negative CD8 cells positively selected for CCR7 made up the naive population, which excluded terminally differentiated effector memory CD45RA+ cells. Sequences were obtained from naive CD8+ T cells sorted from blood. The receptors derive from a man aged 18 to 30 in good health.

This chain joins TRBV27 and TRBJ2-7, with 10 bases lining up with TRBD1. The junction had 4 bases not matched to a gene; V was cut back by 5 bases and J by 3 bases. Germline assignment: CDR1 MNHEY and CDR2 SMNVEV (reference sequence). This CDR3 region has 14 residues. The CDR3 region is CASSMDRGGYEQYF. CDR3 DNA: TGTGCCAGCAGTATGGACAGGGGGGGCTACGAGCAGTACTTC.

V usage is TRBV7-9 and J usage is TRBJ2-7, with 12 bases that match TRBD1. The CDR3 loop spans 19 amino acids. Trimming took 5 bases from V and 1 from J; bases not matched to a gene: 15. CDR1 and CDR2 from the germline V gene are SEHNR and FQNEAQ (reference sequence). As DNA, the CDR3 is TGTGCCAGCAGCCCAACCGGGACAGGGGGCTTTGGGGTGTCCTACGAGCAGTACTTC. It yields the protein CASSPTGTGGFGVSYEQYF.

The CDR3 is CAWNPQGADTQYF. In DNA, the CDR3 is TGTGCCTGGAATCCACAGGGGGCCGATACGCAGTATTTT. The gene calls are TRBV30 and TRBJ2-3; 9 nucleotides agree with TRBD1. The CDR3 runs to 13 residues. Looked up from germline, CDR1 is GTSNPN and CDR2 is SVGIG (reference sequence). The V segment lost 4 bases and the J segment 6 bases; nucleotides outside the gene matches: 5.

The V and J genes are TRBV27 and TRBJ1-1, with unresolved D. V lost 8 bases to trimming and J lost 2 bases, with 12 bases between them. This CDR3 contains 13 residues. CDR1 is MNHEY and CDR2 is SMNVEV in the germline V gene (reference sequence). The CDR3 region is CASGSQPNTEAFF. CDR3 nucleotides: TGTGCCAGCGGTTCCCAGCCCAACACTGAAGCTTTCTTT.

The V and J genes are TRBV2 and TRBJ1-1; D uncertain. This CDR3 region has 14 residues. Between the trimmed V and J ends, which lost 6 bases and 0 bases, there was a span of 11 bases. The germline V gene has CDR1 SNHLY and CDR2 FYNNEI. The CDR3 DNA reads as TGTGCCAGCAGGCTGGTGGGTCTGAACACTGAAGCTTTCTTT. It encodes CASRLVGLNTEAFF.

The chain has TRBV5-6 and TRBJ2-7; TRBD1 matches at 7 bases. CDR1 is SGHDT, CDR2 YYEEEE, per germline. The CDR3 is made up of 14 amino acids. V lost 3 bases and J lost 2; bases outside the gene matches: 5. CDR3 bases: TGTGCCAGCAGCTCGCCGACAGGGACCTACGAGCAGTACTTC. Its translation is CASSSPTGTYEQYF.

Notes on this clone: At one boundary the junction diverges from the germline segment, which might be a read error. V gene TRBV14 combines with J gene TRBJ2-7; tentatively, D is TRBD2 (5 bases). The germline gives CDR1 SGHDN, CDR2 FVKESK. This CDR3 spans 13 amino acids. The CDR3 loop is CASSKDEGWEQYF. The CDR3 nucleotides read TGTGCCAGCAGCAAAGATGAGGGATGGGAGCAGTACTTC.

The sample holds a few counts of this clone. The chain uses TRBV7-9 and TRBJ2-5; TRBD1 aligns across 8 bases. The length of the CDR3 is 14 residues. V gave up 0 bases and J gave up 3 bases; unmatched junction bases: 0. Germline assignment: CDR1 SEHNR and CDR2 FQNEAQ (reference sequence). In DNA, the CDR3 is TGTGCCAGCAGCTTAGCGACAGGGGAAGAGACCCAGTACTTC. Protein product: CASSLATGEETQYF.